The rows below give T cell receptor beta chains drawn from one sample of a study of blood T cell repertoires in COVID-19. Only in-frame clones appear in the TCRdb table, and some are missing; sequencing was by immunoSEQ multiplex PCR. The repertoire has some 26,000 clones, approximately 79% of them found once; the top ten carry about 1.8%. Sequencing was done on a sample of peripheral blood. Source of these receptors: an elderly man with active or convalescent COVID-19. Each CDR3 is given with its conserved first and last residue. The D gene is left open where the match is weak. For some rows the clone size is stated as once, few or many, or as a class when expanded; others skip it.

v_gene,j_gene,d_gene,abundance,CDR3nt,CDR3aa
TRBV7-9,TRBJ1-2,.,.,TGTGCCAGCAGCTTAGCGGGAGGTGGGATCGGTGGCTACACCTTC,CASSLAGGGIGGYTF
TRBV4-1,TRBJ2-2,TRBD1,once,TGCGCCAGCAGCCAAGTGGGACAGGGGGACCCCGGGGAGCTGTTTTTT,CASSQVGQGDPGELFF
TRBV2,TRBJ1-2,TRBD1,.,TGTGCCAGCAGCCCCAACGACAGGGTCGGAGGCTACACCTTC,CASSPNDRVGGYTF
TRBV27,TRBJ2-3,TRBD2,.,TGTGCCAGCAGCTCGCGGGGGACCACAGATACGCAGTATTTT,CASSSRGTTDTQYF
TRBV19,TRBJ1-5,TRBD1,few,TGTGCCACGACAGGGGTCGGGGGTCGCAATCAGCCCCAGCATTTT,CATTGVGGRNQPQHF
TRBV6-2/TRBV6-3,TRBJ2-1,TRBD2,.,TGTGCCAGCAGTGTGCCAGCGGGAGGGTCCTACAATGAGCAGTTCTTC,CASSVPAGGSYNEQFF
TRBV9,TRBJ1-3,.,once,TGTGCCAGCAGCGTAGGAGCAGGGCTAGGGGCTGGAAACACCATATATTTT,CASSVGAGLGAGNTIYF
TRBV10-3,TRBJ2-2,.,.,TGTGCCATCAGCAGGGCCTCGAACACCGGGGAGCTGTTTTTT,CAISRASNTGELFF
TRBV2,TRBJ2-1,.,.,TGTGCCAGCAGTGGGAGGGTCGACTCCTACAATGAGCAGTTCTTC,CASSGRVDSYNEQFF
TRBV11-2,TRBJ2-7,TRBD1,.,TGTGCCAGCAGCTTAGAGGGACAGTCGGGTGAGCAGTACTTC,CASSLEGQSGEQYF
TRBV13,TRBJ1-6,.,medium-sized,TGTGCCAGCAGCTTACAGAATTCACCCCTCCACTTT,CASSLQNSPLHF
TRBV27,TRBJ1-4,TRBD1,.,TGTGCCAGCAGTTACCAGGGGGCCATCGGGTACCTGTTTTTT,CASSYQGAIGYLFF
TRBV29-1,TRBJ2-1,.,once,TGCAGCGTTGAACCTAGCCCGCAAGTGCAGTTCTTC,CSVEPSPQVQFF
TRBV6-5,TRBJ1-5,.,.,TGTGCCAGCAGTTTGGCGGGCGCGGGGCAGCCCCAGCATTTT,CASSLAGAGQPQHF
TRBV6-5,TRBJ2-2,TRBD1,.,TGTGCCAGCAGAAAGGGACAGGGCACCGGGGAGCTGTTTTTT,CASRKGQGTGELFF
TRBV7-9,TRBJ2-1,TRBD2,.,TGTGCCAGCAGACCCGAGGAGGGAGGGAATGAGCAGTTCTTC,CASRPEEGGNEQFF
TRBV3-1/TRBV3-2,TRBJ2-3,TRBD2,.,TGTGCCAGCAGCCACGGACTAGCGGGTTTCACAGATACGCAGTATTTT,CASSHGLAGFTDTQYF
TRBV5-4,TRBJ2-2,.,.,TGTGCCAGCAGCTTGGAGAGACTAGGGAACACCGGGGAGCTGTTTTTT,CASSLERLGNTGELFF
TRBV27,TRBJ1-3,TRBD1,few,TGTGCCAGCAGTTTAGCAGGGGGCGCAGGAAACACCATATATTTT,CASSLAGGAGNTIYF
TRBV28,TRBJ1-5,TRBD1,.,TGTGCCAGCAGTTTGACCAGGGGGCGTCAGCCCCAGCATTTT,CASSLTRGRQPQHF
TRBV5-1,TRBJ2-7,.,.,TGCGCCAGCAGCTTGGTTCAGGGAAGTACTTCCTACGAGCAGTACTTC,CASSLVQGSTSYEQYF
TRBV12-5,TRBJ2-7,TRBD1,.,TGTGCTAGTGGAAGGGGACAGGGGGCCTACGAGCAGTACTTC,CASGRGQGAYEQYF
TRBV10-3,TRBJ2-7,.,.,TGTGCCATCAGAAGGACAGAGACCTACGAGCAGTACTTC,CAIRRTETYEQYF
TRBV7-9,TRBJ1-2,.,.,TGTGCCAGCAGCTTCGTTTCTTCCAGGGGCGACGATGGCTACACCTTC,CASSFVSSRGDDGYTF
TRBV5-1,TRBJ1-2,TRBD1,.,TGCGCCAGCAGCTTGGTAGGGGGCAACTATGGCTACACCTTC,CASSLVGGNYGYTF
TRBV7-8,TRBJ2-7,.,.,TGTGCCAGCAGCTTAGGGGGTAGCGGCTACGAGCAGTACTTC,CASSLGGSGYEQYF
TRBV5-1,TRBJ2-1,.,.,TGCGCCAGCAGCTTGGCGGACGGGGTCAATGAGCAGTTCTTC,CASSLADGVNEQFF
TRBV29-1,TRBJ1-1,TRBD1,.,TGCAGCGTTGGAAGACAGGGGGGGAACACTGAAGCTTTCTTT,CSVGRQGGNTEAFF
TRBV5-1,TRBJ2-3,TRBD1,.,TGCGCCAGCAGCCCGGGACAGGGCACAGATACGCAGTATTTT,CASSPGQGTDTQYF
TRBV5-1,TRBJ2-5,.,.,TGCGCCAGCGGTGAGCAGGGCCAAGAGACCCAGTACTTC,CASGEQGQETQYF
TRBV11-2,TRBJ1-3,TRBD1,.,TGTGCCAGCAGCCCCTCCGACAGGGCCGGAAACACCATATATTTT,CASSPSDRAGNTIYF
TRBV5-1,TRBJ1-1,TRBD1,.,TGCGCCAGCAGCTTGGGGGGAGTCCAGGGGGCTCACACTGAAGCTTTCTTT,CASSLGGVQGAHTEAFF
TRBV7-9,TRBJ2-3,.,few,TGTGCCAGCAGCTTATTCCGAGGGCCTAGCACAGATACGCAGTATTTT,CASSLFRGPSTDTQYF
TRBV25-1,TRBJ1-2,.,few,TGTGCCAGCAGTGTGGGAGGGGGTGGCTACACCTTC,CASSVGGGGYTF
TRBV4-2,TRBJ2-1,.,.,TGTGCCAGCAGCCAGAACGGGGGGCCTTACAATGAGCAGTTCTTC,CASSQNGGPYNEQFF
TRBV6-5,TRBJ2-7,.,.,TGTGCCAGCAGTTACTCGGGGGCCAGTCGGAGGGAGCAGTACTTC,CASSYSGASRREQYF
TRBV5-1,TRBJ1-1,TRBD1,.,TGCGCCAGCAGCGACCAGGGACAGGGGGGCACTGAAGCTTTCTTT,CASSDQGQGGTEAFF
TRBV7-2,TRBJ2-7,.,.,TGTGCCAGCAGCTTAGCGGGGGGGCGTGTAAACGAGCAGTACTTC,CASSLAGGRVNEQYF
TRBV6-6,TRBJ2-7,.,.,TGTGCCAGCAGTTCCCCGACCGACAACTACGAGCAGTACTTC,CASSSPTDNYEQYF
TRBV5-1,TRBJ2-3,TRBD2,.,TGCGCCAGCAGCCTTATAGCGGGGGGCACAGATACGCAGTATTTT,CASSLIAGGTDTQYF
TRBV19,TRBJ1-1,.,.,TGTGCCAGTAGCTTGCAGGGGAAGAACACTGAAGCTTTCTTT,CASSLQGKNTEAFF